The entry below describes one T cell receptor beta chain. Sequencing was performed with immunoSEQ multiplex PCR; in TCRdb, only in-frame clones are kept and a portion is missing. The table includes 2 million to 3 million clones, more than 85% detected once. Germline assignment: CDR1 LGHNA and CDR2 YSLEER. The CDR3 is 17 amino acids. V lost 1 base, J lost 5 bases, and 9 bases stayed unmatched. This record comes from a study of shared clonotypes between healthy human individuals. This sequence joins TRBV4-3 and TRBJ2-1; 9 nucleotides line up with TRBD2. The specimen sequenced was naive CD4+ T cells from PBMCs. Subset noted: CD45RA+ positively selected. The receptor comes from a young man in good health. Some clones in this sample may be carry-over from other donors' samples. The CDR3 region is CASSQVLAGGPHNEQFF. The DNA for the CDR3 is TGCGCCAGCAGCCAAGTGTTGGCGGGAGGGCCTCACAATGAGCAGTTCTTC.